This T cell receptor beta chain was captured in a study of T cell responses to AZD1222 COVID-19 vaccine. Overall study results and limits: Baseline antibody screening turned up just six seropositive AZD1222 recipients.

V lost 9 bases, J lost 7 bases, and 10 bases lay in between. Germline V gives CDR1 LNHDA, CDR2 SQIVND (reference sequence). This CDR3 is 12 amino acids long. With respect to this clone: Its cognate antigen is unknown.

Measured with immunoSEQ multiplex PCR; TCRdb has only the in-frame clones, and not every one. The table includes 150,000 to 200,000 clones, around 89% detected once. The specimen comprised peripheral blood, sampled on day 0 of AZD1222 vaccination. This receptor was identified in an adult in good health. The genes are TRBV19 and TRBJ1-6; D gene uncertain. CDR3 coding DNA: TGTGCCAGCCAATATGGAAATTCACCCCTCCACTTT. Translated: CASQYGNSPLHF.